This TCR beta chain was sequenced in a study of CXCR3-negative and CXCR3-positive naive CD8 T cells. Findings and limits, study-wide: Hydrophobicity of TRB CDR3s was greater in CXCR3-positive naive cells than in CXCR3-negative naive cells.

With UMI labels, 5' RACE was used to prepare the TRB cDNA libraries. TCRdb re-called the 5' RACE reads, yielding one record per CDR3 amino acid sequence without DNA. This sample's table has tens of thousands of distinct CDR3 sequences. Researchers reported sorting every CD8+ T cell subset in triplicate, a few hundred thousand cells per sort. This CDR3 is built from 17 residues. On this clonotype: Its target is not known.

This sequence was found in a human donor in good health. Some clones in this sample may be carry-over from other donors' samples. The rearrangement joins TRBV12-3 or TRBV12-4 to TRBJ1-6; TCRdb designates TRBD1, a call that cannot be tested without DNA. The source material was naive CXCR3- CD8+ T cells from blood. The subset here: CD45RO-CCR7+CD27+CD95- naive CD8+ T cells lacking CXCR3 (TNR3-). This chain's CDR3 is CASSFLLGEGNKSPLHF.